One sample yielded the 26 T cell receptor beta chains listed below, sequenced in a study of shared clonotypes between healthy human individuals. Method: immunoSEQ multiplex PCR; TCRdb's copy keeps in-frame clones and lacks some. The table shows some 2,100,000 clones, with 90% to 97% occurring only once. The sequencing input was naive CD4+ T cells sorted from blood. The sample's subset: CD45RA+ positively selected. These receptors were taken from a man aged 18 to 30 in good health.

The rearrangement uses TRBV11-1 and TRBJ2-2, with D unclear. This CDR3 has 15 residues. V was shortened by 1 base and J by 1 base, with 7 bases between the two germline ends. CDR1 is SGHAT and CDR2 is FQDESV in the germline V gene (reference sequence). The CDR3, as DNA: TGTGCCAGCAGCTTAGGGCAGAGGAACACCGGGGAGCTGTTTTTT. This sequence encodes CASSLGQRNTGELFF.

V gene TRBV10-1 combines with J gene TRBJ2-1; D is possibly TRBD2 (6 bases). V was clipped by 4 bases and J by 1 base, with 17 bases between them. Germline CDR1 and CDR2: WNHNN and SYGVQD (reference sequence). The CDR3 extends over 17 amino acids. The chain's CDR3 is CASSGSLQRGSYNEQFF. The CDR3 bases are TGCGCCAGCAGTGGGAGTCTCCAACGGGGGTCCTACAATGAGCAGTTCTTC.

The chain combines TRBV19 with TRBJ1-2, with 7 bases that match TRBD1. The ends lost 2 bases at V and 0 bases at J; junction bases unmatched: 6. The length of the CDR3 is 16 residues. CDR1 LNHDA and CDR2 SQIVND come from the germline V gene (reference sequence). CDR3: CASSISRTGANYGYTF. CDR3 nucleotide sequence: TGTGCCAGTAGTATATCCCGGACAGGAGCTAACTATGGCTACACCTTC.

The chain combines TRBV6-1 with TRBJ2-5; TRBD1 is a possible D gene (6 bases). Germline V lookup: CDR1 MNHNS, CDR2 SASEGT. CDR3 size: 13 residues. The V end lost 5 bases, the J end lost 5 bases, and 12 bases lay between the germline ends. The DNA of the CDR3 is TGTGCCAGCAGTTTACAGGGCAGGGAGACCCAGTACTTC. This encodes CASSLQGRETQYF.

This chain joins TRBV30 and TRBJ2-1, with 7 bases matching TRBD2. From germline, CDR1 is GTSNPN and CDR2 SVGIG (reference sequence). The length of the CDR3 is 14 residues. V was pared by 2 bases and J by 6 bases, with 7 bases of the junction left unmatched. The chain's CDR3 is CAWSNRPGGNEQFF. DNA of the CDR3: TGTGCCTGGAGTAACCGCCCGGGGGGCAATGAGCAGTTCTTC.

Here the CDR3 reads CASSLKTDTQYF. Here the CDR3 DNA reads TGTGCCAGCAGCCTAAAAACAGATACGCAGTATTTT. This chain links TRBV7-2 with TRBJ2-3; D is unclear. V gave up 5 bases and J gave up 3 bases, with 6 bases separating them. Germline V gene lookup returns CDR1 SGHTA and CDR2 FQGNSA. The CDR3 totals 12 residues. Based on the CDR3 plus reference TRBV7-2 and TRBJ2-3, the full variable domain is GAGVSQSPSNKVTEKGKDVELRCDPISGHTALYWYRQSLGQGLEFLIYFQGNSAPDKSGLPSDRFSAERTGGSVSTLTIQRTQQEDSAVYLCASSLKTDTQYFGPGTRLTVL.

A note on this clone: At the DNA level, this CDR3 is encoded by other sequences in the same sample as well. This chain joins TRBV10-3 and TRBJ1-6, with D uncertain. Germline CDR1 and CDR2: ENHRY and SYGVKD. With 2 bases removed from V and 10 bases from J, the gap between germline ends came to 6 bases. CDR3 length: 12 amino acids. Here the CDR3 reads CAISEVGSPLHF. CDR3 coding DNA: TGTGCCATCAGTGAGGTAGGCTCACCCCTCCACTTT.

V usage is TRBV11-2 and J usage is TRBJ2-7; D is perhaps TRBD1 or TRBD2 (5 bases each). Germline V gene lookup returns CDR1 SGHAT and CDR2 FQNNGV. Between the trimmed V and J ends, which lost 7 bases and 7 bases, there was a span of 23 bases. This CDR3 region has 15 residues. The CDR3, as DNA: TGTGCCAGCACACGAGGGGCGCAGCCTCGGGTTGAGCAGTACTTC. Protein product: CASTRGAQPRVEQYF.

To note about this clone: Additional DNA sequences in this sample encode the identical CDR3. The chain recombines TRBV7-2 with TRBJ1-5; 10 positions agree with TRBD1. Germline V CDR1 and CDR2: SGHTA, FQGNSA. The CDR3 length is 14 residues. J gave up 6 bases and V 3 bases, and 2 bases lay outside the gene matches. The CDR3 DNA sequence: TGTGCCAGCAGCTTGACAGGGGGCGGTCAGCCCCAGCATTTT. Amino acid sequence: CASSLTGGGQPQHF.

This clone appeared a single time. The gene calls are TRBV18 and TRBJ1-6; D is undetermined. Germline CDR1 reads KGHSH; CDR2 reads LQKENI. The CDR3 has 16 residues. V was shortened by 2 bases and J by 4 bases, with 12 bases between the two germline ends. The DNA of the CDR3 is TGTGCCAGCTCACCAGTCAGCCTAGATTATAATTCACCCCTCCACTTT. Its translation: CASSPVSLDYNSPLHF. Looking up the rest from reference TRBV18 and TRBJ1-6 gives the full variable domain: NAGVMQNPRHLVRRRGQEARLRCSPMKGHSHVYWYRQLPEEGLKFMVYLQKENIIDESGMPKERFSAEFPKEGPSILRIQQVVRGDSAAYFCASSPVSLDYNSPLHFGNGTRLTVT.

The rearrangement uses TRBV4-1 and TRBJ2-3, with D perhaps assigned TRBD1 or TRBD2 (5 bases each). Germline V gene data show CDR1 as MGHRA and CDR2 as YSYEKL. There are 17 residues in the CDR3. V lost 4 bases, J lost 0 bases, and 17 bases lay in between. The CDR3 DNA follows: TGCGCCAGCAGCCCGCTGATCGGGGCGGCTAGCACAGATACGCAGTATTTT. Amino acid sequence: CASSPLIGAASTDTQYF.

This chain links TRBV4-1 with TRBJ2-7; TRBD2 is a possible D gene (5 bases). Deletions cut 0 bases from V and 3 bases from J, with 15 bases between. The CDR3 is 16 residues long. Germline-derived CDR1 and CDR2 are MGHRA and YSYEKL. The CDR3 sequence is CASSQDQEVPYYEQYF. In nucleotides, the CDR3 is TGCGCCAGCAGCCAAGATCAGGAGGTCCCCTACTACGAGCAGTACTTC.

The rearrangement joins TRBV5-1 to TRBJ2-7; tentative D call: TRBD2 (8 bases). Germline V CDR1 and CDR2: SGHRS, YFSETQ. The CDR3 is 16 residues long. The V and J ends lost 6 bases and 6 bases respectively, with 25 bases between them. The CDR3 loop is CASTNRGGGLEREQYF. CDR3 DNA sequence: TGCGCCAGCACGAACAGGGGTGGGGGACTAGAACGCGAGCAGTACTTC.

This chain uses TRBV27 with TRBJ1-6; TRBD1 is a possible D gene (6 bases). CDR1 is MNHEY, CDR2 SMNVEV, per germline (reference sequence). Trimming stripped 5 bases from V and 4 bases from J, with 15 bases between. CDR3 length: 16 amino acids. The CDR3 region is CASSPRSRGYNSPLHF. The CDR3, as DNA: TGTGCCAGCAGTCCCCGAAGCAGGGGATATAATTCACCCCTCCACTTT.

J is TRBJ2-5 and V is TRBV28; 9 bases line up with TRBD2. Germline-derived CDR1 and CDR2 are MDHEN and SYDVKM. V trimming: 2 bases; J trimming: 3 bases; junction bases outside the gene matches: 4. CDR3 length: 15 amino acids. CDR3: CASSLGASGEETQYF. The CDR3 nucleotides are TGTGCCAGCAGTTTAGGGGCTAGCGGGGAAGAGACCCAGTACTTC.

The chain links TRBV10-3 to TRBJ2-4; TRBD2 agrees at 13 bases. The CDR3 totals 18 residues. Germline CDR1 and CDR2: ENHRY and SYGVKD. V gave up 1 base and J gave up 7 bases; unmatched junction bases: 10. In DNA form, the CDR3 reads TGTGCCATCAGTGAGTACGGACTAGCGGGAGACATCCGGAACATTCAGTACTTC. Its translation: CAISEYGLAGDIRNIQYF.

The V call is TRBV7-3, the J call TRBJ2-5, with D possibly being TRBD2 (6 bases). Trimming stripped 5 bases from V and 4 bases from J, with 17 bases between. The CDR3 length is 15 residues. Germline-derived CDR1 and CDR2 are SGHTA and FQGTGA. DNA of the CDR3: TGTGCCAGCAGCAGGGGACCGGGGGTCGGAGAGACCCAGTACTTC. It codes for CASSRGPGVGETQYF.

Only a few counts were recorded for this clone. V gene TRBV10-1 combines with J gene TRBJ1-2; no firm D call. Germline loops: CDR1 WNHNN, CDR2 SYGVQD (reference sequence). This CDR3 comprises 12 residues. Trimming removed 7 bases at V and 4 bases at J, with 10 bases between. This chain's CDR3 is CASIGRPYGYTF. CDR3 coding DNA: TGCGCCAGCATTGGCAGGCCCTATGGCTACACCTTC.

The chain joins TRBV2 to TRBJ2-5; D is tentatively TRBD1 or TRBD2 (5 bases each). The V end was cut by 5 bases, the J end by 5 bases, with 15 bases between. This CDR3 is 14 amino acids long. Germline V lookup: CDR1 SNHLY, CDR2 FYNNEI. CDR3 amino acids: CASSIEGERETQYF. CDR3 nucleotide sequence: TGTGCCAGCAGTATCGAAGGGGAGCGGGAGACCCAGTACTTC.

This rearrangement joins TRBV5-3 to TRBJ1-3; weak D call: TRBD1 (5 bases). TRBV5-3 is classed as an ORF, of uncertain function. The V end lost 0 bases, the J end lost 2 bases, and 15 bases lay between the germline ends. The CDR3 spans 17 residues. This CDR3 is CARSLGINRRTGNTIYF. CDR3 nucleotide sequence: TGTGCCAGAAGCTTGGGTATTAACAGGCGTACTGGAAACACCATATATTTT.

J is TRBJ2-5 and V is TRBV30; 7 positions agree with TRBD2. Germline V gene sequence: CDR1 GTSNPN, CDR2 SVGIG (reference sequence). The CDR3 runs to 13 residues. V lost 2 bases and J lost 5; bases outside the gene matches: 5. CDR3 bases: TGTGCCTGGAGTCCCAGGGAGGGGGAGACCCAGTACTTC. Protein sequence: CAWSPREGETQYF.

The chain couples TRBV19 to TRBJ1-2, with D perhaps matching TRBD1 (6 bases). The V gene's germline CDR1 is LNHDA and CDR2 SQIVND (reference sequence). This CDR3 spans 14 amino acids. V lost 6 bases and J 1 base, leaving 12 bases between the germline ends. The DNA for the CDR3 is TGTGCCAGTAGCTCCAGGGGCCATAACTATGGCTACACCTTC. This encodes CASSSRGHNYGYTF.

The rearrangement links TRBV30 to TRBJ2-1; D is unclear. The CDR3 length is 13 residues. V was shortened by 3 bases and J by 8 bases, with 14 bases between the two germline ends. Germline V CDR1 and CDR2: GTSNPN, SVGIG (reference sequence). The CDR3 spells CAWRSARRDEQFF. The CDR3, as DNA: TGTGCCTGGAGGTCTGCCCGAAGGGATGAGCAGTTCTTC.

The CDR3 DNA sequence: TGTGCCAGCAGCTCGCGACTCGCCGTTGCGTCCGAGCAGTACTTC. It specifies CASSSRLAVASEQYF. The chain has TRBV4-2 and TRBJ2-7; D gene unclear. The CDR3 has 15 amino acids. CDR1 and CDR2 (germline): LGHNA, YNFKEQ. Trimming pared 5 bases from V and 6 bases from J, leaving 20 bases between.

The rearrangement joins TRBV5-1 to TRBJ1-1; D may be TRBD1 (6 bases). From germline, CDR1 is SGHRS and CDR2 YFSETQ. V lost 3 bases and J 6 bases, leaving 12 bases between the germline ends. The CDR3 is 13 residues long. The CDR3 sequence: CASSYNGQSEAFF. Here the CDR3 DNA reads TGCGCCAGCAGCTACAACGGACAGTCTGAAGCTTTCTTT.

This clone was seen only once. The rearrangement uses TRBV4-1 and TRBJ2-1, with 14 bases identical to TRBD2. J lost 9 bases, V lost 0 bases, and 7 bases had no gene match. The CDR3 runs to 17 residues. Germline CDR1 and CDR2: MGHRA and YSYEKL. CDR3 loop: CASSQEGLAGAGREQFF. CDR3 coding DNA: TGCGCCAGCAGCCAAGAGGGACTAGCGGGAGCCGGGCGTGAGCAGTTCTTC.